The table lists the clone carrying this T cell receptor (beta chain) with a few counts. Antigen: not known. Uncontrolled infection, other autoimmune disease, pregnancy or lactation excluded patients. The record originates from a study of T cells in Graves' hyperthyroidism and ophthalmopathy. Findings and caveats of the study: It was a median roughly six months before onset that the model predicted ophthalmopathy.

There were TCR beta CDR3 regions amplified from RNA transcripts. The HTBI primer set served for first-round RT-PCR of the TCR CDR3. TCRdb re-derived calls from the multiplex PCR reads in MiXCR, one entry per CDR3 protein. The sample has under 600,000 distinct CDR3 sequences; approximately 15% are singletons. The sample consisted of blood. This TCR was recovered from a woman aged 40 to 50 with Graves' ophthalmopathy.

The CDR3 region has the DNA TGTGCCAGCAGCGTACTAGGAGGGGACTATTCCACCGGGGAGCTGTTTTTT. Amino acid sequence: CASSVLGGDYSTGELFF. V usage is TRBV7-3 and J usage is TRBJ2-2; 7 bases match TRBD2. CDR1 SGHTA and CDR2 FQGTGA come from the germline V gene. J gave up 4 bases and V 5 bases, and 13 bases lay outside the gene matches. The CDR3 sequence is 17 residues long.